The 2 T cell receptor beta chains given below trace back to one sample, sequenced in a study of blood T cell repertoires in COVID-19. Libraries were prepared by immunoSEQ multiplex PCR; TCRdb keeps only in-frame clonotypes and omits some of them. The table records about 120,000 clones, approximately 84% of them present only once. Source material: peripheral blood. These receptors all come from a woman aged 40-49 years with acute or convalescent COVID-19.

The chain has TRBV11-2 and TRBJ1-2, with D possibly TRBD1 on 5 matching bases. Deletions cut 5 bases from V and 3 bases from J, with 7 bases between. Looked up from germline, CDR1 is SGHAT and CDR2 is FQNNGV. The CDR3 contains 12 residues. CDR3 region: CASSQGHYGYTF. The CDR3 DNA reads TGTGCCAGCAGCCAGGGTCACTATGGCTACACCTTC.

CDR3 nucleotide sequence: TGTGCCAGCAGCCCCACCGGTGGTGGTGGAAACACCATATATTTT. As protein: CASSPTGGGGNTIYF. The chain has TRBV9 and TRBJ1-3, with D hard to call. Trimming shortened V by 4 bases and J by 3 bases, and 14 bases separated the two germline ends. Germline assignment: CDR1 SGDLS and CDR2 YYNGEE. The CDR3 spans 15 residues.